The 10 T cell receptor beta chains listed next were all sequenced from one sample in a study of blood T cell repertoires in COVID-19 (dated by TCRdb to 2018 to 2020). Library prep was done by the immunoSEQ multiplex PCR assay. Here the immuneACCESS table is served through TCRdb, limited to in-frame sequences with V and J called. Missing clones are a known gap in these copies; in checked studies unresolved V genes cover under half, and the rest lacks a known reason. The sample contains fewer than 120,000 clones, 72% of them found a single time. The ten largest clones take up over 6% of the sample. The sequenced sample was peripheral blood. The receptors stem from a woman between 55 and 75 years old with acute or convalescent COVID-19.

The V and J genes are TRBV18 and TRBJ2-1; 13 bases agree with TRBD2. This CDR3 comprises 15 residues. CDR1 is KGHSH and CDR2 is LQKENI in the germline V gene. V was pared by 4 bases and J by 5 bases, with 2 bases of the junction left unmatched. The CDR3, as DNA: TGTGCCAGCTCACGACTAGCGGGGGGCAACAATGAGCAGTTCTTC. This translates into CASSRLAGGNNEQFF.

This chain joins TRBV3-1 (or the pseudogene TRBV3-2) and TRBJ2-4; 7 bases are shared with TRBD1. In germline, CDR1 is LGHDT, CDR2 YNNKEL (reference sequence). V dropped 6 bases and J dropped 0; count of bases not matched to a gene: 2. CDR3 length: 14 amino acids. Written as DNA, the CDR3 is TGTGCCAGCAGGAGACAGGGAGCCAAAAACATTCAGTACTTC. Residues: CASRRQGAKNIQYF.

The rearrangement links TRBV6-5 to TRBJ2-5; TRBD1 might be the D (6 bases). The CDR3 is made up of 16 amino acids. Germline values: CDR1 MNHEY, CDR2 SVGAGI. V lost 4 bases to trimming and J lost 6 bases, with 21 bases between them. Here the CDR3 reads CASSSTWTVSSKTQYF. DNA for the CDR3: TGTGCCAGCAGTTCCACTTGGACAGTTTCTTCAAAGACCCAGTACTTC.

This clone was observed a handful of times. The V call is TRBV10-3, the J call TRBJ1-5, with unresolved D. The CDR3 runs to 13 residues. Between the trimmed V and J ends, which lost 6 bases and 5 bases, there was a span of 11 bases. Germline V gene lookup returns CDR1 ENHRY and CDR2 SYGVKD. In nucleotides, the CDR3 is TGTGCCATCAGGGCAGATCAAGATCAGCCCCAGCATTTT. It codes for CAIRADQDQPQHF.

The chain is built from TRBV5-4 and TRBJ2-3; D might be TRBD2 (5 bases). The CDR3 contains 15 residues. V lost 0 bases, J lost 6 bases, and 14 bases lay in between. Germline-derived CDR1 and CDR2 are SGHNT and YYREEE (reference sequence). For the CDR3, the DNA is TGTGCCAGCAGCTTGGCGCGGGCGGGCGGGGATACGCAGTATTTT. It specifies CASSLARAGGDTQYF. The whole variable domain, filled in from reference TRBV5-4 and TRBJ2-3, reads ETGVTQSPTHLIKTRGQQVTLRCSSQSGHNTVSWYQQALGQGPQFIFQYYREEENGRGNFPPRFSGLQFPNYSSELNVNALELDDSALYLCASSLARAGGDTQYFGPGTRLTVL.

This clone was found once. This chain links TRBV3-1 (or the pseudogene TRBV3-2) with TRBJ2-7; no clear D gene. Germline CDR1 LGHDT, CDR2 YNNKEL (reference sequence). The V and J ends lost 4 bases and 4 bases respectively, with 5 bases between them. The length of the CDR3 is 11 residues. The CDR3 bases are TGTGCCAGCAGCCTTAATTACGAGCAGTACTTC. Protein sequence: CASSLNYEQYF.

V is TRBV5-1 and J is TRBJ2-5, with 9 bases that match TRBD2. Per the germline V gene, CDR1 is SGHRS and CDR2 is YFSETQ. V lost 0 bases and J lost 6; bases outside the gene matches: 6. The CDR3 has 15 residues. CDR3 loop: CASSLASGEWQTQYF. CDR3 in DNA: TGCGCCAGCAGCTTGGCTAGCGGGGAATGGCAGACCCAGTACTTC.

CDR3 sequence (DNA): TGTGCCAGTAGTACGGGGACTAAGCGGGGCACAGATACGCAGTATTTT. It specifies CASSTGTKRGTDTQYF. This sequence joins TRBV19 and TRBJ2-3; the match to TRBD2 covers 7 bases. Germline loops: CDR1 LNHDA, CDR2 SQIVND (reference sequence). J was trimmed by 1 base and V by 4 bases; bases with no gene match: 8. CDR3 size: 16 residues.

J is TRBJ2-2 and V is TRBV7-6; 8 bases map to TRBD1. V trimming: 5 bases; J trimming: 4 bases; junction bases outside the gene matches: 12. This CDR3 has 17 amino acids. Germline assignment: CDR1 SGHVS and CDR2 FNYEAQ. DNA for the CDR3: TGTGCCAGCAGCCCTACTAGGACAGGGCATCGCACCGGGGAGCTGTTTTTT. This gives the protein CASSPTRTGHRTGELFF.

J is TRBJ1-3 and V is TRBV5-1; D gene uncertain. Trimming took off 4 bases at V and 0 bases at J, with 11 bases between the two ends. This CDR3 has 15 residues. CDR1 and CDR2 (germline): SGHRS, YFSETQ. CDR3 sequence: CASSSGSSSGNTIYF. As DNA, the CDR3 is TGCGCCAGCAGCAGCGGGAGTAGCTCTGGAAACACCATATATTTT.